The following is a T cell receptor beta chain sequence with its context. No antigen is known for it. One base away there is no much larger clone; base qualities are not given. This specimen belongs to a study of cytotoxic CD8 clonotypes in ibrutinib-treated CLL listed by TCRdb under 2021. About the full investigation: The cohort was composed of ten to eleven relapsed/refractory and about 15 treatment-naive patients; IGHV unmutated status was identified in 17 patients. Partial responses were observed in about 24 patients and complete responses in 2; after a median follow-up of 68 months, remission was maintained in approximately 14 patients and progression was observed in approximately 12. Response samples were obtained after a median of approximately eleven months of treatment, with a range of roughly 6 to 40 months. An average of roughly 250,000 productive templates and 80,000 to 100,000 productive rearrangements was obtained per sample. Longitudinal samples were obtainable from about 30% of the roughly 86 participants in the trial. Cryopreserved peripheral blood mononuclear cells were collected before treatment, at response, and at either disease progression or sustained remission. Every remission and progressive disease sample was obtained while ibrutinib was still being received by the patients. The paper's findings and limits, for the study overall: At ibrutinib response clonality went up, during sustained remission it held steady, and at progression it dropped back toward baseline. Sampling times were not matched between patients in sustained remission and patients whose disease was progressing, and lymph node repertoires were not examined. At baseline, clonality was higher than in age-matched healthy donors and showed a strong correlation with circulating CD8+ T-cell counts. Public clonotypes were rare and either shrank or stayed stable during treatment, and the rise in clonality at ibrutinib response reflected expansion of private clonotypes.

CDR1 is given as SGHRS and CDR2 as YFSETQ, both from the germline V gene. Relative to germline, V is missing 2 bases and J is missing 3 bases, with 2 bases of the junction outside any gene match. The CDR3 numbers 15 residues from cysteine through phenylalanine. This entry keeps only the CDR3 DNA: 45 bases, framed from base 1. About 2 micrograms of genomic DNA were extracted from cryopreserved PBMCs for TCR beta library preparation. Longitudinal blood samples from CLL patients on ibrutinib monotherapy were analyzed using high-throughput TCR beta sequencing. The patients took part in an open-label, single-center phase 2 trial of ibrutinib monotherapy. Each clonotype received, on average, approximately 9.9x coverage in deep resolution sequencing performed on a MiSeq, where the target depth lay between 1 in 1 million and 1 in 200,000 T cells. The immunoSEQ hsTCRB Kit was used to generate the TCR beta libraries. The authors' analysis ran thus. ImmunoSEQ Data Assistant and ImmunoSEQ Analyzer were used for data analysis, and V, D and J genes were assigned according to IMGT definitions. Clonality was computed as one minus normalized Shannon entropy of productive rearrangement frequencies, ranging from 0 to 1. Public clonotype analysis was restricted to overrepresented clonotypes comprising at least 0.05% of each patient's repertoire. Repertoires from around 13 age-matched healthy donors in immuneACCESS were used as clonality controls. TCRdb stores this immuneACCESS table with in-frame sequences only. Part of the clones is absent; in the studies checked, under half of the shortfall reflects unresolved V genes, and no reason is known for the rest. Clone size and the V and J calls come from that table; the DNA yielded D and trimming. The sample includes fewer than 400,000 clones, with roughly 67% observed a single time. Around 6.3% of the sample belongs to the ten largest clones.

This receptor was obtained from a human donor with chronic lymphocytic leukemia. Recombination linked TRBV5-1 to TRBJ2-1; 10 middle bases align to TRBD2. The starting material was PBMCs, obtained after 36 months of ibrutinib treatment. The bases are TGCGCCAGCAGCTTTCTAGCGGGGGTCTACAATGAGCAGTTCTTC. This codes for CASSFLAGVYNEQFF.